This TCR beta chain emerged from a study of control samples from healthy donors and cancer patients. This CDR3 spans 13 amino acids. Trimming took off 5 bases at V and 7 bases at J, with 14 bases between the two ends. Looked up from germline, CDR1 is MDHEN and CDR2 is SYDVKM. This clone has a single count. This table comes from immunoSEQ multiplex PCR, and its TCRdb copy is limited to in-frame clones, with some not included. Here the sample spans roughly 190,000 clones, about nine tenths being singletons. This clonotype was obtained from a woman aged 25 to 39 in good health. The chain uses TRBV28 and TRBJ1-1; weak D call: TRBD1 (6 bases). The sequenced material came from blood. In DNA form, the CDR3 reads TGTGCCAGCAGTAACAGGGCGACACTTGAAGCTTTCTTT. Encoded protein: CASSNRATLEAFF.